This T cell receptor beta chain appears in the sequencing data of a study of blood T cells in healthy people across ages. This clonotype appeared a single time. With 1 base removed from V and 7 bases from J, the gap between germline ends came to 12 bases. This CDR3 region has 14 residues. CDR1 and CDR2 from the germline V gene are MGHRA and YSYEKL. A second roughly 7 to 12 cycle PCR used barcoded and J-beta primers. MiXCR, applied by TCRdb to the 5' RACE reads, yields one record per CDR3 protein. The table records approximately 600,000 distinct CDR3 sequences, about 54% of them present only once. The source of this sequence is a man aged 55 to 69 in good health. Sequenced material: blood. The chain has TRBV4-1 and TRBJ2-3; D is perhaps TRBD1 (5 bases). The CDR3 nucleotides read TGCGCCAGCAGCCAAGCAGGGTACCCTTATACGCAGTATTTT. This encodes CASSQAGYPYTQYF.